This T cell receptor beta chain came from a study of T cell responses to AZD1222 COVID-19 vaccine. Study-wide results and caveats: White British donors predominated, females outnumbered males, and clonal diversity was possibly underestimated.

In the case of this clone: The antigen remains undetermined.

Clones were sequenced by immunoSEQ multiplex PCR, and TCRdb holds only the in-frame ones, with some missing. The repertoire holds 140,000 or so clones, with 80% to 90% as singletons. Germline CDR1 LNHDA, CDR2 SQIVND (reference sequence). This CDR3 comprises 14 residues. The V end lost 7 bases, the J end lost 2 bases, and 12 bases lay between the germline ends. The specimen comprised peripheral blood, sampled on day 0 of AZD1222 vaccination. This clonotype was obtained from an adult in good health. This chain links TRBV19 with TRBJ1-5; a possible D gene is TRBD1 (5 bases). CDR3 DNA sequence: TGTGCCAGTAAGGAGGGGATACGCAATCAGCCCCAGCATTTT. This gives the protein CASKEGIRNQPQHF.